This T cell receptor (beta chain) was sequenced for a study of identical twins. A universal primer site came from template switching; cDNA carried unique molecular identifiers. MiXCR, run by TCRdb on the 5' RACE reads, gives a single entry per CDR3 protein. The table records hundreds of thousands of distinct CDR3 sequences, about 20% of them present only once. About this clonotype: What it binds is unknown.

Germline CDR1 is LGHDT and CDR2 is YNNKEL (reference sequence). The CDR3 length is 14 residues. The V end was cut by 4 bases, the J end by 5 bases, with 15 bases between. Points from the study as a whole: Zero-insertion findings could be partly confounded by invariant cells (MAIT and iNKT cells). Carriage of fewer insertions was seen in abundant cord blood beta clonotypes, whereas memory repertoires showed none.

The sample was also reused in another study, on T cells expressing NK-cell markers. This second study notes: In a group of about 6 donors, dominant NKG2C+ clonotypes represented about 1.0-8% of CD8+ T cells.

Sequenced sample: PBMCs. V gene TRBV3-1 combines with J gene TRBJ2-7, with D perhaps assigned TRBD1 or TRBD2 (7 bases each). The sequence derives from a woman aged 18 to 35 in good health. The CDR3 loop reads CASSLATGRDEQYF. The CDR3 DNA reads TGTGCCAGCAGCCTTGCGACAGGGAGGGACGAGCAGTACTTC.